This TCR beta chain was sequenced in a study of T-cell reconstitution after alpha-beta-depleted transplantation in children. Study outcomes and limitations: T-cell numbers and diversity, one year after transplant, stemmed largely from T cells that were newly produced. Some patients' high day-60 TCRbeta diversity was attributed to recipient cells surviving conditioning.

This clonotype was counted at least ten times. What it binds is not known. Unique molecular identifiers were incorporated into the prepared TCRbeta library. TCRdb re-analysed the PCR reads in MiXCR, keeping a single row per CDR3 protein. The table records around 440,000 distinct CDR3 sequences, roughly a tenth of them present only once. This CDR3 region has 13 residues. V lost 6 bases, J lost 15 bases, and 7 bases stayed unmatched. The clonotype was recovered from a child aged 2 to 15 with inherited bone marrow failure, due to receive a stem cell transplant. The rearrangement joins TRBV12-3 or TRBV12-4 to TRBJ2-1, with TRBD2 matching over 14 bases. The sample was PBMCs, taken before TCRalphabeta/CD19-depleted stem cell transplant. The CDR3 nucleotides are TGTGCCAGCAGCTGGGGACTAGCGGGAGTCTGGTTCTTC. Translation: CASSWGLAGVWFF.